The T cell receptor beta chain under discussion was sequenced for a study of read filtering for tumor transcriptome and immune sequencing. Overall study findings and caveats: Dropping single-read clonotypes raised IR-seq and RNA-seq shared-clonotype correlation.

On this clonotype: Its matching antigen is unknown.

Looked up from germline, CDR1 is SGHVS and CDR2 is FQNEAQ. The CDR3 consists of 13 residues. V was shortened by 5 bases and J by 2 bases, with 7 bases between the two germline ends. The library was built from 400 ng RNA with molecular barcoded adaptors for alpha/delta and beta/gamma chains. TCRdb reanalysed the reads using MiXCR and keeps one entry per CDR3 protein. The data hold more than 20,000 distinct CDR3 sequences, with around a fifth observed a single time. The source material was a population of CD138-negative cells sorted from bone marrow. The clonotype comes from a donor at least 40 years old with multiple myeloma. The chain employs TRBV7-8 and TRBJ1-3, with a possible D match to TRBD1 (5 bases). CDR3 nucleotide sequence: TGTGCCAGCAGCGGGACGGCTGGAAACACCATATATTTT. Its protein is CASSGTAGNTIYF.